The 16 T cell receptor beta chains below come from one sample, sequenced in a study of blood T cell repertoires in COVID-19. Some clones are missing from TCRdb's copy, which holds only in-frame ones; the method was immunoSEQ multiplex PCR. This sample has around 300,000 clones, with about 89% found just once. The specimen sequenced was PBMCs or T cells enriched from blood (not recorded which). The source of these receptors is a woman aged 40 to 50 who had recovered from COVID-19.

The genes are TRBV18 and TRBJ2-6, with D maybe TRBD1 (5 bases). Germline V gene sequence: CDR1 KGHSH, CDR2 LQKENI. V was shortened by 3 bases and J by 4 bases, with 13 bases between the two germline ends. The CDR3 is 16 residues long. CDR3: CASSPQGMAGANVLTF. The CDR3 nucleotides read TGTGCCAGCTCACCCCAGGGTATGGCAGGGGCCAACGTCCTGACTTTC. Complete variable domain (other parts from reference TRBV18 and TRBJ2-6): NAGVMQNPRHLVRRRGQEARLRCSPMKGHSHVYWYRQLPEEGLKFMVYLQKENIIDESGMPKERFSAEFPKEGPSILRIQQVVRGDSAAYFCASSPQGMAGANVLTFGAGSRLTVL.

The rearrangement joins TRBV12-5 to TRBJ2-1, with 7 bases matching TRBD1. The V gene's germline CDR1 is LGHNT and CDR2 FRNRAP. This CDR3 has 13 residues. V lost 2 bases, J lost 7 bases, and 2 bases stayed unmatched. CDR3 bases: TGTGCTAGTGGTTTGTCCAGGGGGAATGAGCAGTTCTTC. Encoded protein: CASGLSRGNEQFF.

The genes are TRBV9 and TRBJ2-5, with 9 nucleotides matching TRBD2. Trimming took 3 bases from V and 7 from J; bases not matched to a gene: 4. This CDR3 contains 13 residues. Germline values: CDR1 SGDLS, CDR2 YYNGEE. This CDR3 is CASSGSGSVTQYF. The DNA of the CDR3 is TGTGCCAGCAGCGGTAGCGGGAGCGTGACCCAGTACTTC.

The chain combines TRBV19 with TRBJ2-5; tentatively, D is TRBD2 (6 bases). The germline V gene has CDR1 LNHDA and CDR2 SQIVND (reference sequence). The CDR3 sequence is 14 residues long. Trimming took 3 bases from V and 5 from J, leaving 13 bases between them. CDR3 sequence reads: CASSIREPGETQYF. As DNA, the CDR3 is TGTGCCAGTAGTATCCGGGAGCCCGGGGAGACCCAGTACTTC.

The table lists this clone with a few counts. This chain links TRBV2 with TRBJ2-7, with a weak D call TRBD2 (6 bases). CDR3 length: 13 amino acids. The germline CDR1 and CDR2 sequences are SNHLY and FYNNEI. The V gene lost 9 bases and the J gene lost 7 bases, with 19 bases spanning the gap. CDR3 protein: CASSFGGNGEQYF. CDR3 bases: TGTGCCAGTTCTTTCGGGGGAAACGGAGAGCAGTACTTC.

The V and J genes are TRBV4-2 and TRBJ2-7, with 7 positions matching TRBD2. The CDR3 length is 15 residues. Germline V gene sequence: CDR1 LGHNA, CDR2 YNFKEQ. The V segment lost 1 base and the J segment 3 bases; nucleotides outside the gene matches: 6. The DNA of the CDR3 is TGTGCCAGCAGCCAAGGGCCTAGCGGACACTACGAGCAGTACTTC. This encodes CASSQGPSGHYEQYF.

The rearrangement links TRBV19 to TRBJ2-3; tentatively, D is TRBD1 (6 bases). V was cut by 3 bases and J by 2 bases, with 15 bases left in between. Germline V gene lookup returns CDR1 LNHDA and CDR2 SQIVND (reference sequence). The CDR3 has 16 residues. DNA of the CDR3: TGTGCCAGTAGTATGAACAGGGCCGCTCACACAGATACGCAGTATTTT. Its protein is CASSMNRAAHTDTQYF.

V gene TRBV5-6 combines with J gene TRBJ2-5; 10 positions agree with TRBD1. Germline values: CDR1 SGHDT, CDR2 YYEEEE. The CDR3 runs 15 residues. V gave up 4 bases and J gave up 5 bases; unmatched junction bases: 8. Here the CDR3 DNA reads TGTGCCAGCAGCGGCTCCGGGGACAGGGGTGAGACCCAGTACTTC. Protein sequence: CASSGSGDRGETQYF.

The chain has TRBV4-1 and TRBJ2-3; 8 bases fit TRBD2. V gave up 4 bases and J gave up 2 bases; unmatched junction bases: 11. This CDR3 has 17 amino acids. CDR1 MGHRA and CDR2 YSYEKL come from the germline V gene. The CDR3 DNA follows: TGCGCCAGCAGCCCTTTGGGGCAGCGGGGGAACACAGATACGCAGTATTTT. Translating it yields CASSPLGQRGNTDTQYF.

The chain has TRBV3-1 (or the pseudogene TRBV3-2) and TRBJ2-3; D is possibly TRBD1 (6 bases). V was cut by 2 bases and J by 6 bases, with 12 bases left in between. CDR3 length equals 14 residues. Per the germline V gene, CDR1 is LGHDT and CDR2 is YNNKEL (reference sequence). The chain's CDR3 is CASSQQQGLDTQYF. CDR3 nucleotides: TGTGCCAGCAGCCAACAACAGGGCCTTGATACGCAGTATTTT.

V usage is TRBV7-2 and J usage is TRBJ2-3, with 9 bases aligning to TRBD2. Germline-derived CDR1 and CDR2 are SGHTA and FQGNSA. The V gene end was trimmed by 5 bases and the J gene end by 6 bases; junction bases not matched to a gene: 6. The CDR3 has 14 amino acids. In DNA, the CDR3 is TGTGCCAGCAGCCTCACGAGCGGGAGGGATACGCAGTATTTT. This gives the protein CASSLTSGRDTQYF.

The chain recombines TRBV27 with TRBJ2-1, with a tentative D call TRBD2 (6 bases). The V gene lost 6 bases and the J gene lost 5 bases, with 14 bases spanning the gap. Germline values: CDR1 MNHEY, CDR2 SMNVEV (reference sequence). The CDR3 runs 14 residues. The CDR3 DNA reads TGTGCCAGCAGGCGGGACTGGGGGAACAATGAGCAGTTCTTC. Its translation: CASRRDWGNNEQFF.

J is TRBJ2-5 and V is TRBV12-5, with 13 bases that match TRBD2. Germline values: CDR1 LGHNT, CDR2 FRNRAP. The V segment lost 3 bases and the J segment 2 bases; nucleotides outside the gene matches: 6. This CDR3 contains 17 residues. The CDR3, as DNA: TGTGCTAGTGGTTTAGGACTAGCGGGAGCCAGACAAGAGACCCAGTACTTC. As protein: CASGLGLAGARQETQYF.

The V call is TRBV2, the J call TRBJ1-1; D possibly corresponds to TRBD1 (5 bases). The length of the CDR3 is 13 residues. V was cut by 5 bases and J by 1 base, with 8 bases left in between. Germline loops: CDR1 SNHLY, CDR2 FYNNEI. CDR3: CASSHTGNTEAFF. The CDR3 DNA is TGTGCCAGCAGTCATACAGGGAACACTGAAGCTTTCTTT.

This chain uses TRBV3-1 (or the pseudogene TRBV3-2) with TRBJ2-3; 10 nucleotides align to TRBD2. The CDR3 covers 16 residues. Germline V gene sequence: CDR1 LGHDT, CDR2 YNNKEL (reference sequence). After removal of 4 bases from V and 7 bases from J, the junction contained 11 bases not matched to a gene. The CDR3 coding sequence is TGTGCCAGCAGCCGATTAGCGGGAGGTTTAACACATACGCAGTATTTT. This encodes CASSRLAGGLTHTQYF.

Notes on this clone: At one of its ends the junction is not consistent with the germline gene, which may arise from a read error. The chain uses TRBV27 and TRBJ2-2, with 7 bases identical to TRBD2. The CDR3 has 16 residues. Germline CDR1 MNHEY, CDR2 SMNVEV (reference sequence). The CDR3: CASSLPGGTNTGELFF. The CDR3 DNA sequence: TGTGCCAGCAGTCTCCCGGGGGGAACGAACACCGGGGAACTGTTTTTT.